This T cell receptor beta chain was documented in a study of graft-versus-host responses after intestinal transplantation. A remark on this clone: What it recognizes is unknown.

The method was immunoSEQ multiplex PCR; TCRdb's version includes in-frame clones alone and lacks a portion of them. The sample gives 85,000 to 100,000 clones, roughly 91% of which show up once; roughly 2% is in the top ten. CDR1 LGHNA and CDR2 YSLEER come from the germline V gene. V lost 0 bases and J 5 bases, leaving 14 bases between the germline ends. This CDR3 has 16 amino acids. This rearrangement joins TRBV4-3 to TRBJ2-1; tentative D call: TRBD1 (6 bases). The sequencing used unstimulated CD8+ T cells sorted from spleen or lymph node cells, collected before intestinal transplant. This sequence was found in a human donor who received an intestinal transplant. The CDR3 loop is CASSQDGTGLDNEQFF. The CDR3 bases are TGCGCCAGCAGCCAAGATGGCACAGGGCTGGACAATGAGCAGTTCTTC.